The following is a TCR beta chain sequence with its context. As yet, its antigen is unknown. This entry is derived from a study of shared clonotypes between healthy human individuals. Study findings and constraints: Measured sharing among donors was expected to vary with sequencing depth.

When replicate PCRs were run on unsorted PBMC, they used approximately 300 ng DNA, 25,000 to 30,000 T cell genomes. As handled by the study authors: Junction-only sequences without quality scores were provided by ImmunoSEQ, so filtering was different. The table came from immunoSEQ multiplex PCR; TCRdb's copy has only in-frame clones and leaves some out. The V and J calls and clone size were taken over from that table, and D and trimming were inferred from the DNA. The sample includes 550,000 to 600,000 clones, around 77% of them seen just once. This TCR derives from a middle-aged woman in good health. Some clones in this sample may be carry-over from other donors' samples. The sample taken for sequencing was PBMCs.

The CDR3 loop is CASRPRGRGGSTDTQYF. CDR3 bases: TGCGCCAGCCGCCCCCGTGGCAGGGGTGGGAGCACAGATACGCAGTATTTT. This chain connects TRBV5-1 to TRBJ2-3, with D maybe TRBD1 (6 bases). Germline lookup yields CDR1 SGHRS and CDR2 YFSETQ. The CDR3 extends over 17 amino acids. The V and J ends lost 7 bases and 0 bases respectively, with 21 bases between them.